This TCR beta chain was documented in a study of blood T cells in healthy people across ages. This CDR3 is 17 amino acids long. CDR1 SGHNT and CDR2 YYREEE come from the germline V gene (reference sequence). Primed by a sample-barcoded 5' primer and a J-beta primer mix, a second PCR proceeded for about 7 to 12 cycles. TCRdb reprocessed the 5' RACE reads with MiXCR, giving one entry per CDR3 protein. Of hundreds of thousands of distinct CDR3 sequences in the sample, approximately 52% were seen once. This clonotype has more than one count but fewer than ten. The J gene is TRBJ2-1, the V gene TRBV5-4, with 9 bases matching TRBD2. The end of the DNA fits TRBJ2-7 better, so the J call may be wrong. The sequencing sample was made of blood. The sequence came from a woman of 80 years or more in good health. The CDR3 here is CASSSPQREVPYNEQYF. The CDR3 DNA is TGTGCCAGCAGCTCCCCCCAGCGGGAGGTTCCCTACAATGAGCAGTACTTC.